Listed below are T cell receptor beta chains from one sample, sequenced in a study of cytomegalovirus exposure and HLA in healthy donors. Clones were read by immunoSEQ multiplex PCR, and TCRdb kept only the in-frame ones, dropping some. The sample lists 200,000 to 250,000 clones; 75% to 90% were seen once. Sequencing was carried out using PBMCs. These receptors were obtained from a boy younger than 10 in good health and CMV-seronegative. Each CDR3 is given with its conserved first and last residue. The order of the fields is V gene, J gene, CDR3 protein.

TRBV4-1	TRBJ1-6	CASSPGRSPLHF
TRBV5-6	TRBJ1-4	CASSPGVLANEKLFF
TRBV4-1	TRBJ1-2	CASSTGQGQNYGYTF
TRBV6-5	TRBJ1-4	CASSKTGLNEKLFF
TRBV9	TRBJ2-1	CASGSGYANEQFF
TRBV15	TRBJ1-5	CATSRDLDGVQPQHF
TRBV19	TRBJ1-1	CASSTFTGNTEAFF
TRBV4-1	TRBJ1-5	CASSQETGFQPQHF
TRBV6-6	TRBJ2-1	CASSYNPGQGRNEQFF
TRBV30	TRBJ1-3	CAWNGGRNTIYF
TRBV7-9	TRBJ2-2	CASSSGGPAGELFF
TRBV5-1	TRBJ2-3	CASSLGQSTDTQYF
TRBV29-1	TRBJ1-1	CSVGGGFWGAFF
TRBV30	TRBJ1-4	CAWSGGRNEKLFF
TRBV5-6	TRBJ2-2	CASRGTGTSNTGELFF
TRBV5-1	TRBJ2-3	CASSLRQGTDTQYF
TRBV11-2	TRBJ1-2	CASSDQGRGHGYTF
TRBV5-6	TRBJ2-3	CASSLAGGGSDTQYF
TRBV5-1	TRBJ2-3	CASSSGHLLAGNTDTQYF
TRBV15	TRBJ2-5	CATSREALGGSQYF
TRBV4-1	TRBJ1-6	CASSQREEGSPLHF
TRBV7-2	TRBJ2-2	CASSLSGGQGGTGELFF
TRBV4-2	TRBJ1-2	CASSQEIRQSRPYGYTF
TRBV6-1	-	CASSPGTGYYEQYF
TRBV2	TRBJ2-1	CASSARTGGDNEQFF
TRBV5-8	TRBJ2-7	CASSSVGTGAEQYF
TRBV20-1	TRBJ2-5	CSVDRGETQYF
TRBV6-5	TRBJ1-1	CASSYLTGPEAFF
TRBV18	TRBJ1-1	CASSPQARGTNTEAFF
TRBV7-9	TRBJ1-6	CASSLNSPGLNSPLHF
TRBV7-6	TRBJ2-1	CASSLASGTGPNEQFF
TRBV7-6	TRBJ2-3	CASSLTSGGATSTDTQYF
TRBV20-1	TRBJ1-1	CSARDSEAFF
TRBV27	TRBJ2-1	CASSLQGISYNEQFF
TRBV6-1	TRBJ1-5	CASIPVGGNQPQHF
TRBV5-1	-	CASRGDRPEQYF